This T cell receptor beta chain was sequenced during a study of pediatric ulcerative colitis. Per germline, CDR1 MDHEN and CDR2 SYDVKM. The ends were cut back, 6 bases at V and 4 bases at J, with 9 bases in the middle. The CDR3 consists of 12 residues. The protocol was immunoSEQ multiplex PCR, while the TCRdb copy is restricted to in-frame clones and leaves out a portion. The sample has 10,000 or so clones, about 90% seen once. The clonotype comes from a girl between 5 and 17 years old with moderate ulcerative colitis. The J gene is TRBJ2-5, the V gene TRBV28; unclear D gene. Sequencing used blood. CDR3 coding DNA: TGTGCCAGCAGCCCCTCTCTAGAGACCCAGTACTTC. Protein sequence: CASSPSLETQYF.